This T cell receptor (beta chain) comes out of a study of T-cell reconstitution after alpha-beta-depleted transplantation in children. CDR3 length equals 15 residues. Trimming left V 2 bases short and J 9 bases short, with 14 bases between. Germline V gene sequence: CDR1 MDHEN, CDR2 SYDVKM. Unique molecular identifiers were incorporated during preparation of the TCRbeta library. TCRdb redid the calling of the PCR reads with MiXCR, one entry per CDR3 protein. The profile shows roughly 200,000 distinct CDR3 sequences, about a tenth of them singletons. This clonotype has ten or more counts. The starting material was PBMCs from the stem cell graft donor, obtained from the stem cell graft. The V and J genes are TRBV28 and TRBJ1-6; D gene uncertain. The receptor comes from a human donor who donated a stem cell graft to a child with acute lymphoblastic leukemia. CDR3 protein: CASSLDLGLGSPLHF. The CDR3 DNA follows: TGTGCCAGCAGTTTAGATCTAGGGCTAGGTTCACCCCTCCACTTT.